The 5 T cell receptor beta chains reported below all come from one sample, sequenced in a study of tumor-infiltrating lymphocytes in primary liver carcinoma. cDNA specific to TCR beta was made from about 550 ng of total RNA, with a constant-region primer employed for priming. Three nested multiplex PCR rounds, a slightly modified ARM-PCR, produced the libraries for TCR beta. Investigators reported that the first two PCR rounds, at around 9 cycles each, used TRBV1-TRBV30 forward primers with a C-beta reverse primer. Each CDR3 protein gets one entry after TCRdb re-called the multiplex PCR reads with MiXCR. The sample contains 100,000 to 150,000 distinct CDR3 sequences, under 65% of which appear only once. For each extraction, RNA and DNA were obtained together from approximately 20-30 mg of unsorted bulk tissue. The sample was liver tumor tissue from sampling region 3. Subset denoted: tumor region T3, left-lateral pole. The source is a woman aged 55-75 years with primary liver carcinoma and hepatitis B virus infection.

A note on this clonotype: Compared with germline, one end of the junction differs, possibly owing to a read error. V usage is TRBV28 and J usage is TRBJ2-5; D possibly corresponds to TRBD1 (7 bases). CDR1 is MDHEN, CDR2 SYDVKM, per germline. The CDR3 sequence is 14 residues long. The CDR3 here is CASTQAGGSQTQNF. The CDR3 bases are TGTGCCAGCACCCAGGCAGGGGGGTCGCAGACCCAGAACTTC.

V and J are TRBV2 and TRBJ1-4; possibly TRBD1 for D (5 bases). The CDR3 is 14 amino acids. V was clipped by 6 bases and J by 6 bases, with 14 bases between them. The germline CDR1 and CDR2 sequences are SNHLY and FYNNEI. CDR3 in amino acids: CASSETAADEKLFF. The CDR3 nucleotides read TGTGCCAGCAGCGAGACAGCAGCTGATGAAAAACTGTTTTTT.

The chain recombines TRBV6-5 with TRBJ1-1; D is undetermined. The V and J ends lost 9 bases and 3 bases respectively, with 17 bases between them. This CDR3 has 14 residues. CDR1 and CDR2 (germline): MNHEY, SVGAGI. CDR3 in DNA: TGTGCCAGTAGGACGACAAGGTGGGACACTGAAGCTTTCTTT. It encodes CASRTTRWDTEAFF.

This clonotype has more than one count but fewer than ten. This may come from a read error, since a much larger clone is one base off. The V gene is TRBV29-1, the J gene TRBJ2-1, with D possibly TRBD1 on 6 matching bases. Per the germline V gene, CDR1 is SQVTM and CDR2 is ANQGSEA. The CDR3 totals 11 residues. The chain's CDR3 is CNAGPDREQFF. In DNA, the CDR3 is TGCAACGCCGGACCCGACAGGGAGCAGTTCTTC.

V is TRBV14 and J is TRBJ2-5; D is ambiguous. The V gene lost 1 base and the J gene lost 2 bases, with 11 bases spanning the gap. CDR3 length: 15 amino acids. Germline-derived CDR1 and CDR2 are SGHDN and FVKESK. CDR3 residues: CASSQAMVAQETQYF. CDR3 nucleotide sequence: TGTGCCAGCAGCCAAGCCATGGTGGCACAAGAGACCCAGTACTTC.